The source of this T cell receptor (beta chain) is a study of shared clonotypes between healthy human individuals. Of note for this clone: The identical CDR3 is also encoded by other nucleotide sequences in the sample.

Profiled with immunoSEQ multiplex PCR; TCRdb holds only in-frame clones, not every one. The data show roughly 1.4 million clones, roughly 98.5% seen once. This CDR3 region has 14 residues. The ends were cut back, 4 bases at V and 2 bases at J, with 12 bases in the middle. Germline V lookup: CDR1 SGHNT, CDR2 YYREEE (reference sequence). The sample consisted of naive CD4+ T cells sorted from blood. Indicated subset: CD45RA+ positively selected. This TCR was sampled from a man in his thirties or forties in good health. The V call is TRBV5-4, the J call TRBJ1-1, with D uncertain. CDR3: CASSPRAGNTEAFF. Written as DNA, the CDR3 is TGTGCCAGCAGCCCGAGGGCAGGAAACACTGAAGCTTTCTTT.